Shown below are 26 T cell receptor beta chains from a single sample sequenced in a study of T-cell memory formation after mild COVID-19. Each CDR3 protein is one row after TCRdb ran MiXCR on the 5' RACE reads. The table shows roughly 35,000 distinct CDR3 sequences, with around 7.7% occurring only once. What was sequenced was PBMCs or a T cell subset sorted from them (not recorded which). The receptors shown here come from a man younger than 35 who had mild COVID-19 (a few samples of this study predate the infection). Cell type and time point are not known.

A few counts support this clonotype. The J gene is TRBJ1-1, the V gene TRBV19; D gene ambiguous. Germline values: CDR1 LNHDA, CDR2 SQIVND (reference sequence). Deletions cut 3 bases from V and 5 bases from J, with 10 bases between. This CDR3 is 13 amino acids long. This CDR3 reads CASSIVPSTEAFF. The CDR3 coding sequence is TGTGCCAGTAGTATCGTACCTTCGACTGAAGCTTTCTTT.

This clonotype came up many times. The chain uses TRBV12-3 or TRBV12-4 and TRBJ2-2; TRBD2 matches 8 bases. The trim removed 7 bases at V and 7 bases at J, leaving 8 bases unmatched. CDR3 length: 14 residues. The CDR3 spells CASTLGLAFGELFF. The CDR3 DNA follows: TGTGCCAGCACCCTCGGACTAGCTTTCGGGGAGCTGTTTTTT.

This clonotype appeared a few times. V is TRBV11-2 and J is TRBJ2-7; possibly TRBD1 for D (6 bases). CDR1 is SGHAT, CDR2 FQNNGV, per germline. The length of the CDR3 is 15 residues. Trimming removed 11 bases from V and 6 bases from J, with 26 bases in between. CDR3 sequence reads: CARRRRGRDISEQYF. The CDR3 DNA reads TGTGCCCGCCGTCGACGGGGCAGGGACATCTCCGAGCAGTACTTC.

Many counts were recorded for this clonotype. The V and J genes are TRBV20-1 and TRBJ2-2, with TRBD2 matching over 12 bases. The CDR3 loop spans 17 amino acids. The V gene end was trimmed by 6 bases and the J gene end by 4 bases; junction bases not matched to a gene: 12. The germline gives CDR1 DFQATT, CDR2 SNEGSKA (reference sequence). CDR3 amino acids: CSAPLSSGGGSTGELFF. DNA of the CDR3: TGCAGTGCCCCCCTGTCTAGCGGGGGGGGGAGCACCGGGGAGCTGTTTTTT.

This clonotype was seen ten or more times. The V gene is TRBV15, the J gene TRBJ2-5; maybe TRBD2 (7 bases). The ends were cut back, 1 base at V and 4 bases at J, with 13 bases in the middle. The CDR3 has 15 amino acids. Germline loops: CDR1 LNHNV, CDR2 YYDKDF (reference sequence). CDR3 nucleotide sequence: TGTGCCACCAGCAGAGTACGGGGGGCCGGAGAGACCCAGTACTTC. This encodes CATSRVRGAGETQYF.

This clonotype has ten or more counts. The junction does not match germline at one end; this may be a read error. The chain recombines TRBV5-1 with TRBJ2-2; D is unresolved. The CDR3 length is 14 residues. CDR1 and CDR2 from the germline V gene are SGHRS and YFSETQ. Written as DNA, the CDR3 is TGCGCCAGCAGCCCCCCGACCTACACGGGGGAGCTGTTTTTT. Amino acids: CASSPPTYTGELFF.

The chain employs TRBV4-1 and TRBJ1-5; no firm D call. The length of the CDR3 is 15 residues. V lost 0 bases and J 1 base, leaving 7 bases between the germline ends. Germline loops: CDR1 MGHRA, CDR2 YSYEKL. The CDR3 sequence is CASSQEGRSNQPQHF. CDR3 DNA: TGCGCCAGCAGCCAAGAAGGAAGGAGCAATCAGCCCCAGCATTTT.

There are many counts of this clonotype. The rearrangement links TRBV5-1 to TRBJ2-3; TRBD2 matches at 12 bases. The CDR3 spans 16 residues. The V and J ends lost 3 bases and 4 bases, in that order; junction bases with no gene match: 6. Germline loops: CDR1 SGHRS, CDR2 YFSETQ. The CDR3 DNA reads TGCGCCAGCAGCTGGACTAGCGGGGTAGTATCAGATACGCAGTATTTT. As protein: CASSWTSGVVSDTQYF.

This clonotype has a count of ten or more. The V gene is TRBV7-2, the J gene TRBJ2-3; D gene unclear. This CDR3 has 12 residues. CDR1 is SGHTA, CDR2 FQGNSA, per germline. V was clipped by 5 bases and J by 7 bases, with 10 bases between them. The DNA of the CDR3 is TGTGCCAGCAGCCCAGAAGGGTATACGCAGTATTTT. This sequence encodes CASSPEGYTQYF.

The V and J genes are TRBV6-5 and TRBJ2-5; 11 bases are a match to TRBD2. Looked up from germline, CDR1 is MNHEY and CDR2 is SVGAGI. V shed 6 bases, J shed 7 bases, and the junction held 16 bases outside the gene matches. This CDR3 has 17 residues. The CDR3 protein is CASSLTHLLLAGGTQYF. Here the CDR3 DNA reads TGTGCCAGCAGCCTGACTCACCTGCTGCTAGCGGGAGGGACCCAGTACTTC.

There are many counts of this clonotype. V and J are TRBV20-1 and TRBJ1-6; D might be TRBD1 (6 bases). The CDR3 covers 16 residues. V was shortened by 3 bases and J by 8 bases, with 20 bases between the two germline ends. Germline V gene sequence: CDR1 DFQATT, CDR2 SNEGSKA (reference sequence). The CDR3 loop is CSARASPGTLDSPLHF. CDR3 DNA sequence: TGCAGTGCTAGGGCCAGTCCCGGGACACTAGATTCACCCCTCCACTTT.

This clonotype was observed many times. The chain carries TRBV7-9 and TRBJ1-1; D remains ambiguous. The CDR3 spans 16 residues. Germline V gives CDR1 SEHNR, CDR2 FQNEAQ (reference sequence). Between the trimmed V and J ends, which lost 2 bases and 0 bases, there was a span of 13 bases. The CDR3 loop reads CASSLPGLGMNTEAFF. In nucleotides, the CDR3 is TGTGCCAGCAGCTTACCTGGGCTGGGCATGAACACTGAAGCTTTCTTT.

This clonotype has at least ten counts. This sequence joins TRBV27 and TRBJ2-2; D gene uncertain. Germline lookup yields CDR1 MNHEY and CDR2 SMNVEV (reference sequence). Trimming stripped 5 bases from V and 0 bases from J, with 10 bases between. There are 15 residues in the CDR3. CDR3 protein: CASSTNGPNTGELFF. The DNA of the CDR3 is TGTGCCAGCAGTACCAATGGGCCGAACACCGGGGAGCTGTTTTTT.

The CDR3 here is CASSLGVSSDTQYF. CDR3 bases: TGTGCCAGCAGCTTAGGAGTCTCATCAGATACGCAGTATTTT. J is TRBJ2-3 and V is TRBV7-3; no definite D call. CDR1 is SGHTA, CDR2 FQGTGA, per germline. Trimming cost V 2 bases and J 4 bases, with 10 bases left between them. CDR3 length: 14 residues.

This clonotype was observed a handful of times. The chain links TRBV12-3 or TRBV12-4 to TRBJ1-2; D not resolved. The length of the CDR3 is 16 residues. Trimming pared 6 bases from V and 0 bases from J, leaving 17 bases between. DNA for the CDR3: TGTGCCAGCAGCCCCTTATCGGCAGAAGCTAACTATGGCTACACCTTC. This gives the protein CASSPLSAEANYGYTF.

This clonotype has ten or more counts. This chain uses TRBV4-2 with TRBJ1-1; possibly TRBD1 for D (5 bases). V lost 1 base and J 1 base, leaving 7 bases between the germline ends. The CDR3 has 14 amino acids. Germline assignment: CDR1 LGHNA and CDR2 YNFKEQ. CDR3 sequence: CASSQAGQNTEAFF. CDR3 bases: TGTGCCAGCAGCCAAGCCGGACAGAACACTGAAGCTTTCTTT.

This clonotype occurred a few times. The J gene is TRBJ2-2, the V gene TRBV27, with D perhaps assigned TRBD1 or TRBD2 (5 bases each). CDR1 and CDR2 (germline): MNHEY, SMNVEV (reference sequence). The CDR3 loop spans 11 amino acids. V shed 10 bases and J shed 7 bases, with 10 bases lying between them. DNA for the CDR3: TGTGCCACCTCAGGGAGCGGGGAGCTGTTTTTT. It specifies CATSGSGELFF.

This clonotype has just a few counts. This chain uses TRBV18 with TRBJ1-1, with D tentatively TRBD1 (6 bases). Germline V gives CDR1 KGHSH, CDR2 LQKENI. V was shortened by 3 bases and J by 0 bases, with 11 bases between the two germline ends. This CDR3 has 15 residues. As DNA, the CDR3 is TGTGCCAGCTCACCCTGGGGGGCGTTGAACACTGAAGCTTTCTTT. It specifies CASSPWGALNTEAFF.

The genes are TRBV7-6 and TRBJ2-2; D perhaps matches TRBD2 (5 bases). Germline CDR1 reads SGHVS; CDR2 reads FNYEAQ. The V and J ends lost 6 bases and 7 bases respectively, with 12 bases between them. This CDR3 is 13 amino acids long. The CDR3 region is CASRPSGIGELFF. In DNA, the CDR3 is TGTGCCAGCAGACCTTCGGGAATCGGGGAGCTGTTTTTT.

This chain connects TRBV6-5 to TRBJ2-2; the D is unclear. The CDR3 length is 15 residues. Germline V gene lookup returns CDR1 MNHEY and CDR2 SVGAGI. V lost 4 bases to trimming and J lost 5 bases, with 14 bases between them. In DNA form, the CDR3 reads TGTGCCAGCAGTTCAAATCCGGACCCAACCGGGGAGCTGTTTTTT. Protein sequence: CASSSNPDPTGELFF.

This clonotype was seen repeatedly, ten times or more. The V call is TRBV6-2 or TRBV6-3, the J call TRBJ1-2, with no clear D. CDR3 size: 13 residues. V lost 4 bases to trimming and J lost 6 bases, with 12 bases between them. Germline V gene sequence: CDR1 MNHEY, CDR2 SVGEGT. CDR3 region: CASSFQPRDGYTF. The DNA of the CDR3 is TGTGCCAGCAGTTTCCAACCAAGGGATGGCTACACCTTC.

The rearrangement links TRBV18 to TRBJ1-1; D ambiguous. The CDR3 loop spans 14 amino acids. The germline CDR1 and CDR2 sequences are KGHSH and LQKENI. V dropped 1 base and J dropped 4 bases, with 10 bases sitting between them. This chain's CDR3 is CASSPLSDLTEAFF. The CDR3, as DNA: TGTGCCAGCTCACCACTTTCGGACCTCACTGAAGCTTTCTTT.

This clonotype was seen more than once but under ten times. Here the CDR3 reads CASSPLQSGANVLTF. CDR3 nucleotides: TGTGCCAGCAGCCCCCTCCAGTCGGGAGCCAACGTCCTGACTTTC. This chain links TRBV5-4 with TRBJ2-6; TRBD2 might be the D (5 bases). CDR3 length equals 15 residues. Germline CDR1 reads SGHNT; CDR2 reads YYREEE (reference sequence). With 4 bases removed from V and 7 bases from J, the gap between germline ends came to 15 bases.

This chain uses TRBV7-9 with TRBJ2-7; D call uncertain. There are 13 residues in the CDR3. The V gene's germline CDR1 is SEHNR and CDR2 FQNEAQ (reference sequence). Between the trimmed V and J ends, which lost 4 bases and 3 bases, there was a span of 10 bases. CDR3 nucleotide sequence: TGTGCCAGCAGCTATTCGGGTCACTACGAGCAGTACTTC. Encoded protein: CASSYSGHYEQYF. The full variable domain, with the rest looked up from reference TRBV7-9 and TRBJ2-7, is DTGVSQNPRHKITKRGQNVTFRCDPISEHNRLYWYRQTLGQGPEFLTYFQNEAQLEKSRLLSDRFSAERPKGSFSTLEIQRTEQGDSAMYLCASSYSGHYEQYFGPGTRLTVT.

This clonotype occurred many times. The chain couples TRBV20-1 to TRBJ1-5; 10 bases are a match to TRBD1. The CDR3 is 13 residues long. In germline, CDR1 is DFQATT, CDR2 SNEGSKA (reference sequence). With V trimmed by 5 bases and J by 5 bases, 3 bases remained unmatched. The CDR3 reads CSAAGTGDQPQHF. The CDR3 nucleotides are TGCAGTGCTGCCGGGACAGGGGATCAGCCCCAGCATTTT.

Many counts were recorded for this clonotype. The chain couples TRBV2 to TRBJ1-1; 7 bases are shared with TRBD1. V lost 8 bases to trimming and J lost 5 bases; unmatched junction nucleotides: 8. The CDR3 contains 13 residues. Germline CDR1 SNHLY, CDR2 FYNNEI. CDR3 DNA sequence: TGTGCCAGCTCCGACAGGGAATTGACTGAAGCTTTCTTT. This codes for CASSDRELTEAFF.